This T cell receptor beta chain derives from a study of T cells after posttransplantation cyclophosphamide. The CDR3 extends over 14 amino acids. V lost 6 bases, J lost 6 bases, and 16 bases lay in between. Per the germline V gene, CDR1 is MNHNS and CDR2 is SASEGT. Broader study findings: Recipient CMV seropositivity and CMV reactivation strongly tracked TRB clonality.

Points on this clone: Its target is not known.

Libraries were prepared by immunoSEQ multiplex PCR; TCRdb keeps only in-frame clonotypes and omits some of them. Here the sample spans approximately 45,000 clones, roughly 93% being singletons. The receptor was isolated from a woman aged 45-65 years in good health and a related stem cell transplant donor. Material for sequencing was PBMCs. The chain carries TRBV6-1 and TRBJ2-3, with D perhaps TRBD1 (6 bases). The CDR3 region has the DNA TGTGCCAGCAGCCGGGACATAACAGCGGATACGCAGTATTTT. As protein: CASSRDITADTQYF.